Listed here are 28 T cell receptor beta chains from one sample, sequenced in a study of shared clonotypes between healthy human individuals. Profiled with immunoSEQ multiplex PCR; TCRdb holds only in-frame clones, not every one. The sample has a few million clones, 80% to 95% seen once. Source material: naive CD4+ T cells from PBMCs. This sample's subset: CD45RA+ positively selected. The receptors originated from a man aged 18 to 35 in good health. Some clones in this sample may be carry-over from other donors' samples.

In its sample, this clone was seen a few times. This rearrangement joins TRBV7-2 to TRBJ1-5, with D possibly TRBD1 on 5 matching bases. CDR1 is SGHTA, CDR2 FQGNSA, per germline. This CDR3 spans 14 amino acids. The V and J ends lost 5 bases and 11 bases respectively, with 19 bases between them. The CDR3 DNA sequence: TGTGCCAGCAGCCCCCGGGACTCTACTCCGGCCCAGCATTTT. Translated: CASSPRDSTPAQHF.

This sequence joins TRBV7-8 and TRBJ1-2; D call uncertain. The V gene's germline CDR1 is SGHVS and CDR2 FQNEAQ. This CDR3 comprises 14 residues. The V end lost 1 base, the J end lost 4 bases, and 10 bases lay between the germline ends. The CDR3 loop is CASSLEAETYGYTF. Written as DNA, the CDR3 is TGTGCCAGCAGCTTAGAGGCTGAGACCTATGGCTACACCTTC.

This rearrangement joins TRBV27 to TRBJ1-1; D possibly corresponds to TRBD1 (5 bases). Germline loops: CDR1 MNHEY, CDR2 SMNVEV (reference sequence). This CDR3 is built from 14 residues. Trimming cost V 2 bases and J 4 bases, with 11 bases left between them. The CDR3 DNA reads as TGTGCCAGCAGTTTAAAGAGTGGGGGCACTGAAGCTTTCTTT. Its translation is CASSLKSGGTEAFF.

The rearrangement links TRBV12-5 to TRBJ1-5, with a possible D match to TRBD1 (6 bases). Germline CDR1 LGHNT, CDR2 FRNRAP. The CDR3 consists of 15 residues. The V and J ends lost 7 bases and 3 bases respectively, with 16 bases between them. This chain's CDR3 is CASALGWGANQPQHF. The DNA of the CDR3 is TGTGCTAGTGCCCTAGGGTGGGGGGCCAATCAGCCCCAGCATTTT.

The V and J genes are TRBV25-1 and TRBJ2-2; the D gene is possibly TRBD1 (6 bases). There are 13 residues in the CDR3. V was trimmed by 6 bases and J by 4 bases, leaving 9 bases between them. Germline values: CDR1 MGHDK, CDR2 SYGVNS. In DNA, the CDR3 is TGTGCCAGCAGAGAGACAGGCACCGGGGAGCTGTTTTTT. Encoded protein: CASRETGTGELFF.

The rearrangement joins TRBV2 to TRBJ2-6, with D perhaps assigned TRBD1 or TRBD2 (5 bases each). CDR1 and CDR2 from the germline V gene are SNHLY and FYNNEI. Trimming stripped 8 bases from V and 0 bases from J, with 11 bases between. The CDR3 loop spans 15 amino acids. The DNA for the CDR3 is TGTGCCAGCTGTGCAGGGACCTCTGGGGCCAACGTCCTGACTTTC. Encoded protein: CASCAGTSGANVLTF.

The rearrangement joins TRBV19 to TRBJ1-5; D is uncertain. The CDR3 is 15 residues long. V lost 8 bases and J lost 7, with 21 bases in between. CDR1 is LNHDA, CDR2 SQIVND, per germline (reference sequence). CDR3 loop: CASLDRPLSGQPQHF. The DNA of the CDR3 is TGTGCCAGTTTGGACCGACCGCTTAGCGGGCAGCCCCAGCATTTT.

This clone showed up just a few times. The chain carries TRBV27 and TRBJ1-1; 7 nucleotides align to TRBD1. This CDR3 is built from 18 residues. CDR1 is MNHEY and CDR2 is SMNVEV in the germline V gene (reference sequence). J was trimmed by 3 bases and V by 4 bases; bases with no gene match: 17. The DNA of the CDR3 is TGTGCCAGCAGTTCCTCGCCAGCAGTACAGGGGTATTACACTGAAGCTTTCTTT. It is translated as CASSSSPAVQGYYTEAFF.

The chain uses TRBV4-2 and TRBJ2-1; 7 bases are a match to TRBD2. J was trimmed by 0 bases and V by 4 bases; bases with no gene match: 6. CDR3 length: 16 amino acids. CDR1 and CDR2 from the germline V gene are LGHNA and YNFKEQ. The CDR3 bases are TGTGCCAGCAGCCGTCAACGGGAGGCCTCCTACAATGAGCAGTTCTTC. Translated, it gives CASSRQREASYNEQFF.

The gene calls are TRBV5-4 and TRBJ1-2; D remains unclear. V was pared by 1 base and J by 4 bases, with 11 bases between. This CDR3 comprises 14 residues. Germline V lookup: CDR1 SGHNT, CDR2 YYREEE (reference sequence). Here the CDR3 reads CASSLYVEGYGYTF. The DNA for the CDR3 is TGTGCCAGCAGCTTGTACGTCGAGGGCTATGGCTACACCTTC.

This clone was counted only a few times. The sample contains more than one DNA sequence encoding this CDR3. V is TRBV19 and J is TRBJ1-1, with a weak D call TRBD1 (5 bases). The CDR3 loop spans 11 amino acids. Germline V gene sequence: CDR1 LNHDA, CDR2 SQIVND (reference sequence). V lost 5 bases, J lost 5 bases, and 6 bases lay in between. For the CDR3, the DNA is TGTGCCAGTAGTCGGGGGACTGAAGCTTTCTTT. It codes for CASSRGTEAFF.

The chain uses TRBV4-1 and TRBJ2-3; TRBD1 might be the D (5 bases). This CDR3 contains 16 residues. Trimming shortened V by 4 bases and J by 3 bases, and 17 bases separated the two germline ends. From germline, CDR1 is MGHRA and CDR2 YSYEKL. DNA of the CDR3: TGCGCCAGCAGCCTAGGACAATCCAGAGATACAGATACGCAGTATTTT. Translating it yields CASSLGQSRDTDTQYF.

The rearrangement uses TRBV28 and TRBJ1-5; 8 nucleotides agree with TRBD1. This CDR3 spans 15 amino acids. Trimming cost V 2 bases and J 4 bases; bases outside gene matches: 4. CDR1 MDHEN and CDR2 SYDVKM come from the germline V gene. This CDR3 reads CASSLGGTGNQPQHF. The CDR3 DNA reads as TGTGCCAGCAGTTTAGGAGGGACAGGTAATCAGCCCCAGCATTTT.

The genes are TRBV6-6 and TRBJ2-7; 7 nucleotides align to TRBD2. V was clipped by 8 bases and J by 1 base; unmatched bases: 14. Germline CDR1 MNHNY, CDR2 SVGAGI (reference sequence). This CDR3 is built from 16 residues. The CDR3 nucleotides are TGTGCCAGCGGCCGAGGGGTGGGAGGGGAGTCCTACGAGCAGTACTTC. Its protein is CASGRGVGGESYEQYF.

This sequence joins TRBV28 and TRBJ2-1, with 12 bases matching TRBD2. The CDR3 extends over 19 amino acids. The V and J ends lost 8 bases and 1 base, in that order; junction bases with no gene match: 15. Germline-derived CDR1 and CDR2 are MDHEN and SYDVKM. As DNA, the CDR3 is TGTGCCAGCCCCCCCAGCCTAGCGGGAGGGCAGCGATCCTACAATGAGCAGTTCTTC. Encoded protein: CASPPSLAGGQRSYNEQFF.

This clone was recorded once. The chain employs TRBV15 and TRBJ1-1; 8 bases align to TRBD1. This CDR3 has 15 amino acids. The V and J ends lost 7 bases and 3 bases, in that order; junction bases with no gene match: 10. CDR1 LNHNV and CDR2 YYDKDF come from the germline V gene (reference sequence). The DNA of the CDR3 is TGTGCCACCAACGACCCCAAGACAGGGGACACTGAAGCTTTCTTT. This translates into CATNDPKTGDTEAFF.

Concerning this clone itself: Other nucleotide sequences from this sample produce the same CDR3. The chain has TRBV7-6 and TRBJ2-7, with D tentatively TRBD1 (5 bases). The V end lost 0 bases, the J end lost 3 bases, and 12 bases lay between the germline ends. The CDR3 is made up of 15 amino acids. Per germline, CDR1 SGHVS and CDR2 FNYEAQ. The CDR3 loop is CASSLAPGQGYEQYF. The CDR3 DNA sequence: TGTGCCAGCAGCTTAGCCCCCGGGCAGGGCTACGAGCAGTACTTC.

Of note for this clone: Other nucleotide sequences from this sample produce the same CDR3. Here the CDR3 reads CASSQGLYNEQFF. Written as DNA, the CDR3 is TGTGCCAGCAGCCAAGGGCTCTACAATGAGCAGTTCTTC. The chain is built from TRBV14 and TRBJ2-1; D call uncertain. Trimming left V 1 base short and J 3 bases short, with 4 bases between. Per germline, CDR1 SGHDN and CDR2 FVKESK. The CDR3 length is 13 residues. The variable domain in full, completed from reference TRBV14 and TRBJ2-1, reads EAGVTQFPSHSVIEKGQTVTLRCDPISGHDNLYWYRRVMGKEIKFLLHFVKESKQDESGMPNNRFLAERTGGTYSTLKVQPAELEDSGVYFCASSQGLYNEQFFGPGTRLTVL.

A single count supports this clone. The V gene is TRBV20-1, the J gene TRBJ1-5; D is undetermined. The CDR3 extends over 11 amino acids. Per the germline V gene, CDR1 is DFQATT and CDR2 is SNEGSKA (reference sequence). The ends were cut back, 3 bases at V and 5 bases at J, with 5 bases in the middle. DNA for the CDR3: TGCAGTGCTAGTGTGGATCAGCCCCAGCATTTT. The encoded protein is CSASVDQPQHF.

The chain links TRBV5-6 to TRBJ2-3; 8 nucleotides line up with TRBD1. This CDR3 is 14 amino acids long. Germline V gives CDR1 SGHDT, CDR2 YYEEEE. V lost 4 bases, J lost 2 bases, and 3 bases stayed unmatched. CDR3 in amino acids: CASSLQGATDTQYF. The CDR3 DNA sequence: TGTGCCAGCAGCCTCCAGGGGGCCACAGATACGCAGTATTTT. Together with reference TRBV5-6 and TRBJ2-3, the CDR3 gives the full variable domain: DAGVTQSPTHLIKTRGQQVTLRCSPKSGHDTVSWYQQALGQGPQFIFQYYEEEERQRGNFPDRFSGHQFPNYSSELNVNALLLGDSALYLCASSLQGATDTQYFGPGTRLTVL.

The V gene is TRBV5-1, the J gene TRBJ2-5; possibly TRBD1 for D (6 bases). The CDR3 extends over 15 amino acids. The V end lost 0 bases, the J end lost 3 bases, and 12 bases lay between the germline ends. Germline V lookup: CDR1 SGHRS, CDR2 YFSETQ. CDR3 in amino acids: CASSLVGTPEETQYF. The CDR3 nucleotides are TGCGCCAGCAGCTTGGTTGGGACACCGGAAGAGACCCAGTACTTC.

DNA of the CDR3: TGTGCCAGCAGCGTTAGGGACGGAGCTAACTATGGCTACACCTTC. Protein: CASSVRDGANYGYTF. The chain links TRBV7-2 to TRBJ1-2; weak D call: TRBD1 (5 bases). CDR1 and CDR2 (germline): SGHTA, FQGNSA. Trimming stripped 5 bases from V and 0 bases from J, with 13 bases between. The CDR3 extends over 15 amino acids.

A word on this clone: This CDR3 is also generated by other DNA sequences in the sample. V gene TRBV5-4 combines with J gene TRBJ2-2; 8 nucleotides match TRBD1. V was pared by 0 bases and J by 4 bases, with 5 bases of the junction left unmatched. Germline CDR1 reads SGHNT; CDR2 reads YYREEE (reference sequence). The CDR3 consists of 16 residues. The CDR3 loop is CASSLGGQGGTGELFF. The CDR3 bases are TGTGCCAGCAGCTTGGGAGGACAGGGAGGCACCGGGGAGCTGTTTTTT.

The chain recombines TRBV5-1 with TRBJ2-7; 9 bases fit TRBD1. There are 14 residues in the CDR3. With V trimmed by 4 bases and J by 6 bases, 8 bases remained unmatched. From germline, CDR1 is SGHRS and CDR2 YFSETQ. The CDR3 loop reads CASSPGDREVEQYF. As DNA, the CDR3 is TGCGCCAGCAGCCCGGGGGACAGGGAAGTCGAGCAGTACTTC.

This sequence joins TRBV11-1 and TRBJ2-2; no definite D call. CDR3 size: 13 residues. Per the germline V gene, CDR1 is SGHAT and CDR2 is FQDESV (reference sequence). Between the trimmed V and J ends, which lost 8 bases and 2 bases, there was a span of 9 bases. In DNA form, the CDR3 reads TGTGCCAGCGGACCATTCAACACCGGGGAGCTGTTTTTT. It is translated as CASGPFNTGELFF.

V usage is TRBV7-2 and J usage is TRBJ1-4; D possibly corresponds to TRBD1 (5 bases). CDR3 length equals 14 residues. CDR1 is SGHTA and CDR2 is FQGNSA in the germline V gene. V dropped 5 bases and J dropped 5 bases, with 12 bases sitting between them. The CDR3 sequence is CASSLRDQNEKLFF. The CDR3 bases are TGTGCCAGCAGCCTCCGGGACCAAAATGAAAAACTGTTTTTT.

This sequence joins TRBV5-1 and TRBJ1-1; TRBD1 matches at 9 bases. This CDR3 has 16 amino acids. V shed 4 bases, J shed 4 bases, and the junction held 11 bases outside the gene matches. Germline CDR1 is SGHRS and CDR2 is YFSETQ. CDR3 coding DNA: TGCGCCAGCAGCCTAGAGACCGGGACAGGGACCACTGAAGCTTTCTTT. Protein: CASSLETGTGTTEAFF.

The chain combines TRBV29-1 with TRBJ2-5; the D gene is possibly TRBD1 (5 bases). CDR3 length equals 15 residues. V lost 7 bases to trimming and J lost 1 base, with 19 bases between them. Germline CDR1 SQVTM, CDR2 ANQGSEA. CDR3 DNA: TGCAGCGGGACGAGAAACGCAGGGATCCAAGAGACCCAGTACTTC. Protein sequence: CSGTRNAGIQETQYF.